This T cell receptor beta chain stems from a study of T cell responses to AZD1222 COVID-19 vaccine (dated by TCRdb to 2020 to 2022). Regarding the study in general: AZD1222 recipients given second doses at about 4 weeks or at about 12 weeks were pooled, since spike-specific TCR depth and breadth were not found to differ between the two schedules. Enrollment into the trials was organized by age into subgroups of 18-55, 56-69 and 70-plus years, and those subgroups contained roughly 150, 30 and 60 TCR-sequenced participants, respectively. A total of 233 trial participants underwent TCR sequencing, of whom some 200 had received two doses of AZD1222 and some 25 had received two doses of the MenACWY control vaccine.

Cut back by 5 bases and 5 bases, the V and J ends lie 12 bases apart. The CDR3 sequence holds 13 residues, the cysteine and phenylalanine included. The entry retains the CDR3 DNA only, 39 bases that are in frame from base 1. CDR1 and CDR2, per the germline V gene, are SGHTA and FQGTGA. Overall study results and their limits: Conclusions about previously exposed vaccinees were limited because only a handful of AZD1222 recipients were SARS-CoV-2 seropositive at baseline. No day 14 peak-response samples were available, so repertoires were characterized only after the peak T cell response. Reportedly, almost half of the unique spike-specific TCRs recognized epitopes lying outside the regions that are mutated in the B.1.351 and B.1.1.7 variants. In the small 56-69-year group, the increase in depth fell short of significance, most likely because of low power. Participants were mostly white British, with more females than males. The authors suggested clonal diversity may have been underestimated. A significant rise in spike-specific TCR breadth and depth was observed after two AZD1222 doses relative to day 0 and relative to MenACWY recipients. The whole spike protein was spanned by vaccine-associated CD4 TCRs, and dominant responses were seen in regions 160-218 and 743-854.

The time point label on this specimen signifies: baseline before first vaccination. Vaccinee samples were obtained from the UK trials COV001 and COV002, which included a single-blind randomized controlled phase 2/3 trial of AZD1222 (ChAdOx1 nCoV-19) in healthy adults. For TCRbeta chain sequencing, PBMC samples were collected from trial participants at day 0 and at day 28 after the second dose. The CDR3 regions of human TCRbeta chains were analyzed by immunosequencing. The published analysis was carried out like this. TCRs in the repertoires were matched against a reference library of SARS-CoV-2-specific TCRs that had been generated with the MIRA antigen-specificity platform. Breadth was defined as the fraction of unique TCRs that were SARS-CoV-2-associated, and depth was defined as the fraction of total T cells that were SARS-CoV-2-associated. Using the MIRA data, each spike-specific TCR was mapped to the spike region that the TCR reacts to and placed in a CD4 or CD8 class. Log10-transformed breadth and depth values were compared by one-way ANOVA with Sidak's multiple comparisons tests. TCRdb re-hosts the immuneACCESS table, in-frame sequences only. Its copies lack some clones; in the studies checked, an unresolved V gene accounts for under half of them, and the cause for the rest is not known. The DNA was the basis for D and trimming; V, J and clone size are from that table. The sample table contains roughly 110,000 clones; only one count was recorded for roughly nine tenths of them. Approximately 4.3% of the sample belongs to the ten largest clones.

On this clone: Its antigen is unknown. Base qualities are not recorded, but no much larger clone differs from it by a single base.

This sequence uses TRBV7-3 and TRBJ1-2; TRBD1 might be the D gene, on 5 matching bases. The receptor's source is an adult in good health. The specimen was peripheral blood, collected on day 0 of AZD1222 vaccination. The bases read TGTGCCAGCAGCACGGGGACTATTTATGGCTACACCTTC. Its translation reads: CASSTGTIYGYTF. The full variable domain, completed from the reference TRBV7-3 and TRBJ1-2 proteins outside the CDR3, reads GAGVSQTPSNKVTEKGKYVELRCDPISGHTALYWYRQSLGQGPEFLIYFQGTGAADDSGLPNDRFFAVRPEGSVSTLKIQRTERGDSAVYLCASSTGTIYGYTFGSGTRLTVV.